This T cell receptor (beta chain) was sequenced during a study of OX40 agonist ivuxolimab in advanced cancers. Study context: Partial responses were achieved by three patients, of whom one had hepatocellular carcinoma and two had cutaneous melanoma.

The CDR3 totals 14 residues. The V and J ends lost 6 bases and 0 bases respectively, with 9 bases between them. Germline-derived CDR1 and CDR2 are MNHNS and SASEGT. TCRdb keeps only in-frame clones here, not all; method: immunoSEQ multiplex PCR. Counted here are approximately 86,000 clones, approximately 90% occurring once; the ten biggest clones make up 0.95% to 1.3%. The sequencing here drew on CD4+ or CD8+ T cells sorted from blood, taken in a trial of the OX40 agonist ivuxolimab. V and J are TRBV6-1 and TRBJ2-1; possible D gene TRBD1, 6 bases. The TCR sequence derives from an adult with an advanced solid tumor such as melanoma, head and neck, liver or kidney cancer. The CDR3 bases are TGTGCCAGCAGGGGGGCGGGCTCCTACAATGAGCAGTTCTTC. Its translation is CASRGAGSYNEQFF.